The entry below gives a single T cell receptor (beta chain) sequence along with its context. Its antigen specificity is not known. No base qualities exist here, and no much larger clone lies one base off it. The source of the sample is a study of shared clonotypes between healthy human individuals (dated by TCRdb to 2019 to 2021). For context, the study as a whole: A couple of women and a few men aged 18 to 49 years were included in the cohort. For each donor, CD4 naive and CD4 memory were each given three plates, CD8 naive was given two plates, and CD8 memory was given one plate. The study deeply sequenced blood TCR repertoires of about five healthy adults to estimate repertoire size and the extent of clonotype sharing between individuals. To increase sequencing depth and limit assay-specific biases, TCR repertoire library preparation and sequencing were carried out by different laboratories using diverse techniques. Each donor's leukapheresis produced roughly between roughly 0.85 and 10 billion PBMCs.

Using the deep immunoSEQ assay, multiplex PCR amplified TCR CDR3 regions from genomic DNA. For each cell subset, the extracted genomic DNA was distributed evenly across all wells of several immunoSEQ 96-well plates, and each plate served as one replicate. For sorted subsets, about 210 ng of genomic DNA, equivalent to around 29,000 T cell genomes, went into each replicate PCR. Purified libraries were quantified with a Qubit 3.0 fluorometer, sized on a Bioanalyzer 2100, and re-quantified with the KAPA Library Quantification kit. Each immunoSEQ 96-well plate was sequenced on its own single-read 150-cycle Illumina NextSeq 550 flow cell. Concerning the study's data processing: Because the immunoSEQ output included only junctional sequences and no quality scores, the filtering could not be the same as the filtering used for full-length reads. To assign V/J genes and CDR3, sequences were annotated against IMGT germline references using PyIR, a Python wrapper for IgBLAST v1.9. Reads were filtered out if the reads had weak V/J assignments (E-value above 1e-6), no CDR3, stop codons, out-of-frame junctions, or ambiguous translated residues. V3J clonotypes were defined by identical inferred V gene, J gene, and CDR3 amino acid sequence. To compute the percentage overlap between repertoires, the number of shared unique clonotypes was divided by the size of the smaller repertoire. Richness of each repertoire was evaluated using RTK rarefaction, the Chao1 estimator, and Recon v2.1 estimates of unobserved clonotypes. Generation probabilities were computed with OLGA for all TCRbeta clonotypes obtained by the gDNA method from several donors. In TCRdb, the immuneACCESS table is reduced to in-frame sequences with V and J assigned. These tables do not hold every clone; where another copy was compared, an unresolved V gene accounts for under half, and the others remain unexplained. That table is the source of V, J and clone size, and D and trimming were worked out from the DNA. This sample has roughly 2.4 million clones in its table, and around 95% of those were observed once. The ten largest clones capture roughly 0.13% of the sample.

Trimming takes 11 bases from V and 5 bases from J, and the germline ends sit 18 bases apart. According to the germline V gene, CDR1 reads MDHEN and CDR2 reads SYDVKM. Spanning cysteine to phenylalanine, the CDR3 consists of 14 amino acids. CDR3 DNA only is kept here, 42 bases in frame from base 1. The donors were healthy, HIV-negative adults with no recently reported acute infections or vaccinations. Only Caucasian adults living in Nashville, Tennessee, USA were represented among the donors. CD4+ T cells were enriched by magnetic negative selection; naive cells were then positively selected on CD45RA, and the negative fraction formed the memory subset. Blood was obtained by leukapheresis, after which PBMCs were separated by Ficoll-Histopaque density gradient centrifugation and cryopreserved in liquid nitrogen vapor phase. Analytical flow cytometry was used to check the purity and quantity of each magnetically sorted T cell population. Each sorted fraction had its genomic DNA isolated and then quantified by UV absorbance on a Nanodrop 2000c.

Broader findings and caveats from the paper: Compared with non-shared clonotypes, clonotypes shared by all four sorted-subset donors had higher generation probabilities. Incomplete sequencing was indicated by rarefaction of sorted-subset datasets, despite the large sequencing depth. Across a few donors, about 4.5% of naive CD4, approximately 3.6% of naive CD8, 2% to 2.5% of memory CD4, and under 0.45% of memory CD8 clonotypes were shared. Because the study included a small number of donors, the genetic and exposure-history diversity represented was limited. Estimated clonotype richness was generally larger for naive than for memory subsets. Sampling was restricted to blood, and TCR repertoires in tissue are likely to differ from TCR repertoires in blood. Based on pairwise subsampling, the degree of clonotype sharing among donors was expected to be affected by sequencing depth.

This receptor was identified in a man between 18 and 35 years old in good health. The sequenced material came from naive CD4+ T cells sorted from blood. The cell subset or site label corresponds to: CD45RA+ positively selected. The rearrangement combines TRBV28 with TRBJ1-4; a tentative D call is TRBD1 (6 bases match). The CDR3 protein: CAVQTGMKNEKLFF. The nucleotides are TGTGCCGTCCAAACAGGGATGAAGAATGAAAAACTGTTTTTT.